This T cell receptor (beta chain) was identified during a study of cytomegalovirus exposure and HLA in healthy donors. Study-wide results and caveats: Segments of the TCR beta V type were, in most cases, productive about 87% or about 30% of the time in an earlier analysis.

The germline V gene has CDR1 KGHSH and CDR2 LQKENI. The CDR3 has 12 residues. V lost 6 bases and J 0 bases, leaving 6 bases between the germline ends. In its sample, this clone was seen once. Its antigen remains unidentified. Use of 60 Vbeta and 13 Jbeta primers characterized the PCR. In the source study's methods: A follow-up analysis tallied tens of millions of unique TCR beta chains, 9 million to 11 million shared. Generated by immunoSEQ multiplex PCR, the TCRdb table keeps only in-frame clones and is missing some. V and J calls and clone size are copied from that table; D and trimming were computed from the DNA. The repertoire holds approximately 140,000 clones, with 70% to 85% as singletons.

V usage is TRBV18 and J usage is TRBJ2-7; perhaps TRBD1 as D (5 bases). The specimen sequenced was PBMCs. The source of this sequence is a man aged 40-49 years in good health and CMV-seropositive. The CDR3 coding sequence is TGTGCCAGCTCCGACAGCTCCTACGAGCAGTACTTC. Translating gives CASSDSSYEQYF. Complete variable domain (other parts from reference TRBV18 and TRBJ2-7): NAGVMQNPRHLVRRRGQEARLRCSPMKGHSHVYWYRQLPEEGLKFMVYLQKENIIDESGMPKERFSAEFPKEGPSILRIQQVVRGDSAAYFCASSDSSYEQYFGPGTRLTVT.